This note documents a single T cell receptor beta chain sequence. The entry originates in a study of shared clonotypes between healthy human individuals. As for the study in general: The donors, a couple of women and a few men, were aged 18 to 49.

Here immunoSEQ multiplex PCR was the method, and the copy in TCRdb shows in-frame clones only, minus some. The table shows some 2,000,000 clones, with 90% to 95% occurring only once. V lost 0 bases and J 3 bases, leaving 12 bases between the germline ends. This CDR3 has 15 residues. CDR1 and CDR2 (germline): MNHEY, SVGAGI. Sequenced input: naive CD4+ T cells sorted from blood. Subset reported: CD45RA+ positively selected. V usage is TRBV6-5 and J usage is TRBJ2-7; the D is unclear. This TCR was sampled from a man aged 18 to 35 in good health. The CDR3 DNA reads TGTGCCAGCAGTTACTCGACTGACTTGGTCTACGAGCAGTACTTC. Encoded protein: CASSYSTDLVYEQYF.